One and the same sample provided the 24 T cell receptor beta chains below, sequenced in a study of T cell responses to AZD1222 COVID-19 vaccine. TCRdb keeps only in-frame clones here, not all; method: immunoSEQ multiplex PCR. Here the sample spans roughly 150,000 clones, over 80% being singletons. Sequencing used peripheral blood, obtained 28 days after the second AZD1222 dose. These TCRs come from an adult who received the AZD1222 COVID-19 vaccine.

V and J are TRBV5-6 and TRBJ2-7, with 7 bases lining up with TRBD1. Looked up from germline, CDR1 is SGHDT and CDR2 is YYEEEE. The CDR3 consists of 15 residues. The trim removed 4 bases at V and 7 bases at J, leaving 14 bases unmatched. CDR3 DNA sequence: TGTGCCAGCAGCAACCGGACAGGTACCCTCGGGGAGCAGTACTTC. This translates into CASSNRTGTLGEQYF.

This chain joins TRBV6-1 and TRBJ2-7, with 9 bases fitting TRBD2. CDR3 length: 17 residues. The V gene's germline CDR1 is MNHNS and CDR2 SASEGT. Trimming cost V 0 bases and J 5 bases; bases outside gene matches: 11. The CDR3 DNA is TGTGCCAGCAGTGAAGCGCGGGGCGGGGGGGCCGTCAACGAGCAGTACTTC. Residues: CASSEARGGGAVNEQYF.

The chain combines TRBV27 with TRBJ2-7; 11 positions agree with TRBD2. V gave up 3 bases and J gave up 7 bases; unmatched junction bases: 11. Germline loops: CDR1 MNHEY, CDR2 SMNVEV (reference sequence). CDR3 length equals 16 residues. The CDR3 nucleotides are TGTGCCAGCAGTTTTCCGGGACTAGCGGCCAGGGGAGAGCAGTACTTC. It encodes CASSFPGLAARGEQYF.

V is TRBV11-2 and J is TRBJ1-6, with D possibly being TRBD1 (5 bases). Germline assignment: CDR1 SGHAT and CDR2 FQNNGV. The V gene lost 5 bases and the J gene lost 10 bases, with 18 bases spanning the gap. CDR3 length: 15 residues. The CDR3 reads CASSPKGDGRSPLHF. For the CDR3, the DNA is TGTGCCAGCAGCCCCAAAGGGGATGGAAGGTCACCCCTCCACTTT.

The CDR3 protein is CSVDYTNTGELFF. DNA for the CDR3: TGCAGCGTTGACTACACGAACACCGGGGAGCTGTTTTTT. This chain connects TRBV29-1 to TRBJ2-2; no reliable D call. With 3 bases removed from V and 0 bases from J, the gap between germline ends came to 5 bases. The CDR3 is 13 amino acids. Germline V gene data show CDR1 as SQVTM and CDR2 as ANQGSEA.

Here the CDR3 reads CASSLSTSVQETQYF. CDR3 nucleotides: TGTGCCAGCAGCTTATCCACTAGCGTCCAAGAGACCCAGTACTTC. The V call is TRBV7-3, the J call TRBJ2-5; 7 nucleotides align to TRBD2. The ends lost 2 bases at V and 1 base at J; junction bases unmatched: 4. CDR1 is SGHTA and CDR2 is FQGTGA in the germline V gene. This CDR3 has 15 amino acids.

This clone was detected only a few times. The V gene is TRBV9, the J gene TRBJ1-2; D is ambiguous. Germline values: CDR1 SGDLS, CDR2 YYNGEE. This CDR3 comprises 16 residues. V lost 0 bases, J lost 2 bases, and 14 bases lay in between. CDR3 sequence reads: CASSVVRRRQNYGYTF. CDR3 sequence (DNA): TGTGCCAGCAGCGTAGTGAGACGGAGACAAAACTATGGCTACACCTTC.

The chain joins TRBV2 to TRBJ2-3; D is ambiguous. The germline V gene encodes CDR1 SNHLY and CDR2 FYNNEI. V gave up 8 bases and J gave up 4 bases, with 16 bases separating them. The CDR3 spans 14 residues. The CDR3 spells CASSSTPQSDTQYF. The CDR3 region has the DNA TGTGCCAGCTCATCCACCCCACAGTCAGATACGCAGTATTTT.

This chain connects TRBV5-1 to TRBJ1-1; D unclear. From germline, CDR1 is SGHRS and CDR2 YFSETQ. There are 12 residues in the CDR3. Trimming stripped 2 bases from V and 3 bases from J, with 5 bases between. The CDR3 DNA reads as TGCGCCAGCAGCTTAAGTCACACTGAAGCTTTCTTT. Amino acid sequence: CASSLSHTEAFF.

Of note for this clone: The sample carries other DNA sequences with the same CDR3. This chain connects TRBV7-3 to TRBJ1-1; maybe TRBD1 (5 bases). CDR1 is SGHTA and CDR2 is FQGTGA in the germline V gene. The length of the CDR3 is 14 residues. Trimming left V 2 bases short and J 5 bases short, with 12 bases between. The DNA of the CDR3 is TGTGCCAGCAGCTTACAAGGGGCCGGTACTGAAGCTTTCTTT. As protein: CASSLQGAGTEAFF.

The chain's CDR3 is CASSTRTVGEQYF. The CDR3 DNA is TGTGCCAGCAGTACCCGGACAGTCGGCGAGCAGTACTTC. The chain recombines TRBV27 with TRBJ2-7; the D gene is possibly TRBD1 (6 bases). The CDR3 covers 13 residues. Germline lookup yields CDR1 MNHEY and CDR2 SMNVEV (reference sequence). V dropped 5 bases and J dropped 6 bases, with 14 bases sitting between them.

This sequence joins TRBV28 and TRBJ1-1; D perhaps matches TRBD1 (6 bases). The CDR3 totals 13 residues. V gave up 4 bases and J gave up 2 bases, with 8 bases separating them. From germline, CDR1 is MDHEN and CDR2 SYDVKM. CDR3 coding DNA: TGTGCCAGCAGTTCCGGGACAAACACTGAAGCTTTCTTT. Its protein is CASSSGTNTEAFF.

This clone appeared a few times. The chain carries TRBV2 and TRBJ2-3; 12 nucleotides match TRBD2. CDR1 is SNHLY, CDR2 FYNNEI, per germline. Germline trimming cut 5 bases from V and 6 bases from J; bases unmatched to any gene: 6. The CDR3 is made up of 15 amino acids. In DNA form, the CDR3 reads TGTGCCAGCAGTAACCTAGCGGGGGGGTCTGATACGCAGTATTTT. This encodes CASSNLAGGSDTQYF.

The V gene is TRBV4-1, the J gene TRBJ1-1, with a weak D call TRBD1 (5 bases). This CDR3 is 16 amino acids long. Germline V gives CDR1 MGHRA, CDR2 YSYEKL. Trimming left V 4 bases short and J 3 bases short, with 18 bases between. CDR3 in amino acids: CASSPTQGLLDTEAFF. The DNA for the CDR3 is TGCGCCAGCAGCCCGACCCAGGGCCTACTTGACACTGAAGCTTTCTTT.

The chain joins TRBV7-2 to TRBJ2-1; a possible D gene is TRBD2 (7 bases). CDR3 length: 14 amino acids. Germline V CDR1 and CDR2: SGHTA, FQGNSA. The V end lost 7 bases, the J end lost 7 bases, and 17 bases lay between the germline ends. CDR3 bases: TGTGCCAGCACCCTATGGGGGGGCCAGAATGAGCAGTTCTTC. It translates to CASTLWGGQNEQFF.

This clone was seen only once. The chain couples TRBV30 to TRBJ2-7, with 7 positions matching TRBD2. V shed 5 bases and J 4 bases; nucleotides not matched to a gene: 17. Looked up from germline, CDR1 is GTSNPN and CDR2 is SVGIG (reference sequence). The CDR3 has 16 residues. The CDR3 nucleotides read TGTGCCTGGGGGGGGGTCAAGGATTGGCGGAATTACGAGCAGTACTTC. Translating it yields CAWGGVKDWRNYEQYF.

The V and J genes are TRBV6-5 and TRBJ2-1; D tentatively fits TRBD1 or TRBD2 (5 bases each). This CDR3 has 13 amino acids. Germline CDR1 and CDR2: MNHEY and SVGAGI. Between the trimmed V and J ends, which lost 10 bases and 7 bases, there was a span of 17 bases. The CDR3 DNA is TGTGCCATCTTGACCCTCTGGGGGAATGAGCAGTTCTTC. It yields the protein CAILTLWGNEQFF.

V usage is TRBV2 and J usage is TRBJ1-2; possibly TRBD1 for D (5 bases). Germline V gene lookup returns CDR1 SNHLY and CDR2 FYNNEI. This CDR3 has 13 amino acids. V lost 0 bases to trimming and J lost 7 bases, with 9 bases between them. CDR3 loop: CASSEAGRAGYTF. Here the CDR3 DNA reads TGTGCCAGCAGTGAAGCTGGCAGGGCTGGCTACACCTTC.

The CDR3 DNA is TGTGCCAGCACCAACAAGACAGGGACCGATCAGCCCCAGCATTTT. Amino acid sequence: CASTNKTGTDQPQHF. The chain employs TRBV21-1 and TRBJ1-5; the table's D call, TRBD1, was not checked against the DNA. TRBV21-1 is a known pseudogene. CDR3 length: 15 amino acids.

The chain joins TRBV7-9 to TRBJ2-7; 7 bases fit TRBD1. Germline-derived CDR1 and CDR2 are SEHNR and FQNEAQ (reference sequence). The CDR3 consists of 16 residues. Trimming took 0 bases from V and 4 from J; bases not matched to a gene: 9. The CDR3: CASSLARQGVGYEQYF. As DNA, the CDR3 is TGTGCCAGCAGCTTAGCGAGACAGGGAGTGGGTTACGAGCAGTACTTC.

This clone was observed once. The rearrangement links TRBV4-3 to TRBJ2-3, with a weak D call TRBD1 (5 bases). The CDR3 sequence is 17 residues long. The V end lost 0 bases, the J end lost 2 bases, and 15 bases lay between the germline ends. Germline CDR1 reads LGHNA; CDR2 reads YSLEER. The CDR3 spells CASSQEATVPLTDTQYF. The CDR3 bases are TGCGCCAGCAGCCAAGAAGCGACAGTCCCCCTCACAGATACGCAGTATTTT.

J is TRBJ2-1 and V is TRBV6-6, with D hard to call. With 6 bases removed from V and 3 bases from J, the gap between germline ends came to 9 bases. CDR3 length: 13 amino acids. Germline loops: CDR1 MNHNY, CDR2 SVGAGI (reference sequence). CDR3 sequence: CASRLDRYNEQFF. The DNA for the CDR3 is TGTGCCAGCAGGCTAGACCGCTACAATGAGCAGTTCTTC.

J is TRBJ1-1 and V is TRBV30, with no clear D. The V end lost 1 base, the J end lost 7 bases, and 10 bases lay between the germline ends. This CDR3 spans 12 amino acids. Germline V lookup: CDR1 GTSNPN, CDR2 SVGIG (reference sequence). The chain's CDR3 is CAWSGLSGEAFF. CDR3 nucleotide sequence: TGTGCCTGGAGTGGACTTTCGGGTGAAGCTTTCTTT.

V is TRBV7-9 and J is TRBJ1-1; D possibly corresponds to TRBD1 (6 bases). This CDR3 spans 14 amino acids. Germline assignment: CDR1 SEHNR and CDR2 FQNEAQ (reference sequence). Trimming removed 4 bases at V and 6 bases at J, with 15 bases between. CDR3 nucleotides: TGTGCCAGCAGCTCGCCCAGACAGGACCCTGAAGCTTTCTTT. It encodes CASSSPRQDPEAFF.